A selection of T cell receptor beta chains follows, all from one sample in a study of CD8 T cells in ankylosing spondylitis. TCRdb re-called the 5' RACE reads with MiXCR, one entry per CDR3 protein. The data contain around 13,000 distinct CDR3 sequences, approximately 3% of them singletons. Sample: blood, either unsorted or a sorted T cell fraction (not recorded which). The receptors stem from a male donor with ankylosing spondylitis or in good health (not recorded which). Both conserved end residues are part of each CDR3. D genes are given only for firm matches. Some rows mark clone size as missing; the rest say once, few, many or name a class of expanded clone.

d_call	j_call	clone_size	v_call	cdr3_nt	cdr3_aa
TRBD2	TRBJ2-1	many	TRBV9	TGTGCCAGCAGCAGGACTAGCGGGGGGGCCTACAATGAGCAGTTCTTC	CASSRTSGGAYNEQFF
NA	TRBJ2-1	many	TRBV9	TGTGCCAGCAGCGTAGAACTAGGCTCCTACAATGAGCAGTTCTTC	CASSVELGSYNEQFF
NA	TRBJ1-2	many	TRBV9	TGTGCCAGCAGCCGACTTTTGACTGTCCTTGGTAATGGCTACACCTTC	CASSRLLTVLGNGYTF
TRBD2	TRBJ2-4	many	TRBV9	TGTGCCAGCAGCGTACGTAGCGGGTTAGCCAAAAACATTCAGTACTTC	CASSVRSGLAKNIQYF
TRBD1	TRBJ2-1	many	TRBV9	TGTGCCAGCAGCGCCTATTTGACAGGGGCGGATGAGCAGTTCTTC	CASSAYLTGADEQFF
TRBD2	TRBJ2-2	many	TRBV9	TGTGCCAGCAGCCGTACAACAGGGAGGGGACTAGCGGTAAACACCGGGGAGCTGTTTTTT	CASSRTTGRGLAVNTGELFF
TRBD1	TRBJ2-2	many	TRBV9	TGTGCCAGCAGCGCCCGGGACAGGGTGAACACCGGGGAGCTGTTTTTT	CASSARDRVNTGELFF
NA	TRBJ2-2	many	TRBV9	TGTGCCAGCAGCGTAGAAGTCCAGGGCGGCTCCGGGGAGCTGTTTTTT	CASSVEVQGGSGELFF
NA	TRBJ2-4	many	TRBV9	TGTGCCAGCAGCGCCCACGGATCGGGGTCAACCAAAAACATTCAGTACTTC	CASSAHGSGSTKNIQYF
NA	TRBJ1-2	many	TRBV9	TGTGCCAGCAGCGGGGGTACCGGACAGTGGGGCTACACCTTC	CASSGGTGQWGYTF
TRBD2	TRBJ2-1	many	TRBV9	TGTGCCAGCAGCGTCCTAGGGGGACTAGCGGGGGGGCAGTCCGACAATGAGCAGTTCTTC	CASSVLGGLAGGQSDNEQFF
NA	TRBJ2-1	medium-sized	TRBV9	TGTGCCAGCAGCCTTCGGGATGAGCAGTTCTTC	CASSLRDEQFF
NA	TRBJ1-1	NA	TRBV9	TGTGCCAGCGGGCGCCTGGGACAGAACACTGAAGCTTTCTTT	CASGRLGQNTEAFF
TRBD2	TRBJ2-5	many	TRBV9	TGTGCCAGCAGCGTCGGACTAGCGGGAGGCCGTGGAGAGACCCAGTACTTC	CASSVGLAGGRGETQYF
TRBD1	TRBJ2-1	medium-sized	TRBV9	TGTGCCAGCAGCGTATTTGGCAGGGGGACCTCCTACAATGAGCAGTTCTTC	CASSVFGRGTSYNEQFF
TRBD1	TRBJ2-7	many	TRBV9	TGTGCCAGCAGCGTAGCGGGGACAGACTACGAGCAGTACTTC	CASSVAGTDYEQYF
TRBD2	TRBJ2-1	many	TRBV9	TGTGCCAGCAGCGTAGAACCTAGCGGGAGTAATGAGCAGTTCTTC	CASSVEPSGSNEQFF
NA	TRBJ2-1	many	TRBV9	TGTGCCAGCAGCGTAGGTGGAGGGGGTTCCCCCTACAATGAGCAGTTCTTC	CASSVGGGGSPYNEQFF
NA	TRBJ2-3	many	TRBV9	TGTGCCAGCAGCGCCCTACTCGGATCTAGCACAGATACGCAGTATTTT	CASSALLGSSTDTQYF
NA	TRBJ2-3	many	TRBV9	TGTGCCAGCAGCCCCTCATGGGAAGATACGCAGTATTTT	CASSPSWEDTQYF
NA	TRBJ1-5	many	TRBV9	TGTGCCAGCAGCGCTACGTTAGGCAATCAGCCCCAGCATTTT	CASSATLGNQPQHF
NA	TRBJ1-6	medium-sized	TRBV9	TGTGCCAGCAGCGTACAGAGCTATAATTCACCCCTCCACTTT	CASSVQSYNSPLHF
TRBD2	TRBJ2-1	large	TRBV9	TGTGCCAGCACCCGGACTAGCGGGAGTTACAATGAGCAGTTCTTC	CASTRTSGSYNEQFF
NA	TRBJ2-7	many	TRBV9	TGTGCCAGCAGCCCCCGGCCCCTCTACGAGCAGTACTTC	CASSPRPLYEQYF
TRBD2	TRBJ2-4	many	TRBV9	TGTGCCAGCAGCGTAGATTTGGGGCGAGGTAGCGGGGCCTTAGCCAAAAACATTCAGTACTTC	CASSVDLGRGSGALAKNIQYF
NA	TRBJ1-5	many	TRBV9	TGTGCCAGCAGCTCAGGGGTACTTAGCAATCAGCCCCAGCATTTT	CASSSGVLSNQPQHF
NA	TRBJ2-2	many	TRBV9	TGTGCCAGCAGCGTAGTCCCTGGGCCTCCGAACACCGGGGAGCTGTTTTTT	CASSVVPGPPNTGELFF
NA	TRBJ2-1	many	TRBV9	TGTGCCAGCAGCGTAGAAGGAGGCCTGAGCTCCTACAATGAGCAGTTCTTC	CASSVEGGLSSYNEQFF
TRBD2	TRBJ2-2	many	TRBV10-3	TGTGTGAGATCCAGCGGGAGGAAGGAGGGACCTATTCAAACCGGGGAGCTGTTTTTT	CVRSSGRKEGPIQTGELFF
NA	TRBJ2-7	many	TRBV9	TGTGCCAGCAGCGTGTCATGGGGCGGGGAGCAGTACTTC	CASSVSWGGEQYF
TRBD1	TRBJ2-1	medium-sized	TRBV9	TGTGCCAGCAGCGTAGGAGACAGGGGGAGGGTCAATGAGCAGTTCTTC	CASSVGDRGRVNEQFF
NA	TRBJ1-4	many	TRBV9	TGTGCCAGCAGCGTAACCGGGGGAAATGAAAAACTGTTTTTT	CASSVTGGNEKLFF